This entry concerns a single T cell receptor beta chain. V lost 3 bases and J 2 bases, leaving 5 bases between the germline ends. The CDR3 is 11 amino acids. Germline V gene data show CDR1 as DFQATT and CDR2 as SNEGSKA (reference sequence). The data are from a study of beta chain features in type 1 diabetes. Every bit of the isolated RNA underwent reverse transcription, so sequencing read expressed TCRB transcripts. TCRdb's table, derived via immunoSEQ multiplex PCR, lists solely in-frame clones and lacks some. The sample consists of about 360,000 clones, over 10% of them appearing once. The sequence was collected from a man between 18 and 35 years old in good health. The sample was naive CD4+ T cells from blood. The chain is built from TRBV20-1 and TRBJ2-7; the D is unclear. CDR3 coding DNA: TGCAGTGCTAGCCAAACCTACGAGCAGTACTTC. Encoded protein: CSASQTYEQYF.